The subject of this entry is one T cell receptor beta chain. Other nucleotide sequences from this sample produce the same CDR3. The data were taken from a study of control samples from healthy donors and cancer patients. CDR3 length equals 16 residues. V trimming: 4 bases; J trimming: 2 bases; junction bases outside the gene matches: 3. In germline, CDR1 is MNHEY, CDR2 SVGAGI. Measured with immunoSEQ multiplex PCR; TCRdb has only the in-frame clones, and not every one. This sample has 60,000 or so clones, with approximately 86% found just once. V is TRBV6-5 and J is TRBJ1-4; 11 nucleotides align to TRBD1. Sequenced: blood. The clonotype comes from a middle-aged man in good health. CDR3 protein: CASSSGQGATNEKLFF. The CDR3 region has the DNA TGTGCCAGCAGTTCAGGACAGGGGGCGACTAATGAAAAACTGTTTTTT.